This T cell receptor (beta chain) was documented in a study of CD8+CD57+ T cells in acquired aplastic anemia. All sequencing subjects had displayed CD8+CD57+ cell expansion on flow cytometry. Using genomic DNA as the template, TCR beta VDJ and CDR3 profiling was carried out. TCRdb fed the reads into MiXCR, producing one record per CDR3 protein. The sample contains around 170,000 distinct CDR3 sequences, 40% to 50% of which appear only once. Germline lookup yields CDR1 MNHNS and CDR2 SASEGT. V lost 6 bases to trimming and J lost 2 bases, with 11 bases between them. The CDR3 has 13 amino acids. The chain links TRBV6-1 to TRBJ2-7; D is ambiguous. Sequenced: sorted CD4+, CD8+, or CD8+CD57+ T cells (not recorded which) from PBMCs. The receptor's source is a human donor with aplastic anemia. The CDR3 region is CASSWGLTYEQYF. In DNA form, the CDR3 reads TGTGCCAGCAGCTGGGGATTAACCTACGAGCAGTACTTC.